This T cell receptor (beta chain) was sequenced in a study of blood T cell repertoires in COVID-19. Study at large: Samples of COVID-19 (acute and convalescent) were obtained from the United States, Italy and Spain. The analysed material was cDNA or gDNA that came from T cells, B-cell-depleted T cells, or PBMCs.

The CDR3 is made up of 14 amino acids. The ends lost 5 bases at V and 10 bases at J; junction bases unmatched: 7. CDR1 is SEHNR and CDR2 is FQNEAQ in the germline V gene (reference sequence). The authors' processing: Scientists estimated how many nucleated cells there were by amplifying reference gene primers. The data were produced by immunoSEQ multiplex PCR, yet TCRdb's version contains in-frame clones alone and is incomplete. The V and J calls and the clone size are those of that table, but D and trimming were determined from the DNA. The sample holds 150,000 to 180,000 clones, 76% seen once. The sample consisted of peripheral blood. The receptor was isolated from a woman over 75 with acute or convalescent COVID-19. The rearrangement uses TRBV7-9 and TRBJ1-6, with 8 bases matching TRBD1. CDR3 coding DNA: TGTGCCAGCAGCCTTGGACAGGGTGGCTCACCCCTCCACTTT. Its translation is CASSLGQGGSPLHF.